These 19 T cell receptor beta chains were all obtained from the same sample, sequenced in a study of T cells expressing NK-cell markers. One entry per CDR3 protein, without DNA, is what TCRdb gives after re-calling the 5' RACE reads. The ten top clones account for around 10%, within a sample of 120,000 to 150,000 distinct CDR3 sequences. Sequencing was performed on blood T cells: a sorted CD56 or NKG2C T cell subset, CD4+ or CD8+ T cells, or bulk PBMC T cells (not recorded which). These receptors all come from a man younger than 30 in good health.

The V gene is TRBV30, the J gene TRBJ2-1. The CDR3 consists of 11 residues. The germline gives CDR1 GTSNPN, CDR2 SVGIG (reference sequence). CDR3 amino acids: CAWSDMGFQFF.

The chain uses TRBV9 and TRBJ2-2; lacking DNA, the TRBD2 call made by TCRdb goes unchecked. Germline lookup yields CDR1 SGDLS and CDR2 YYNGEE. This CDR3 has 18 amino acids. The CDR3 reads CASSFDPAGGPNTGELFF.

The chain uses TRBV29-1 and TRBJ2-1. Germline assignment: CDR1 SQVTM and CDR2 ANQGSEA. The CDR3 totals 13 residues. This CDR3 reads CSVEWSPNNEQFF.

The chain uses TRBV6-1 and TRBJ2-3; TCRdb indicates TRBD1, and absent DNA this call remains unverified. Germline lookup yields CDR1 MNHNS and CDR2 SASEGT. This CDR3 is built from 14 residues. CDR3 region: CASNPVGGTDTQYF.

This sequence joins TRBV6-5 and TRBJ2-3; the D gene TCRdb calls, TRBD1, cannot be checked with no DNA. Germline CDR1 and CDR2: MNHEY and SVGAGI. CDR3 length equals 17 residues. CDR3 sequence: CASSHRGVESGTDTQYF.

V and J are TRBV5-5 and TRBJ2-1. The CDR3 is 17 residues long. CDR1 SGHKS and CDR2 YYEKEE come from the germline V gene (reference sequence). CDR3 protein: CASREGGADPSYNEQFF.

This chain connects TRBV12-3 or TRBV12-4 to TRBJ2-1. The CDR3 extends over 14 amino acids. The CDR3 spells CASSLAGAWNEQFF.

The V and J genes are TRBV4-3 and TRBJ2-6. In germline, CDR1 is LGHNA, CDR2 YSLEER. The CDR3 totals 16 residues. The CDR3 is CASSQDEGTGANVLTF.

V gene TRBV12-3 or TRBV12-4 combines with J gene TRBJ1-5. This CDR3 spans 14 amino acids. The CDR3 loop reads CASTMDGSNQPQHF.

This CDR3 reads CASSSDGTGGNEQFF. The chain links TRBV5-1 to TRBJ2-1; checking the TCRdb D call of TRBD1 is not possible without DNA. Per germline, CDR1 SGHRS and CDR2 YFSETQ. The CDR3 is 15 residues long.

This chain connects TRBV7-6 to TRBJ2-1; TCRdb's D call, TRBD2, is unchecked because there is no DNA. This CDR3 has 14 amino acids. From germline, CDR1 is SGHVS and CDR2 FNYEAQ. This CDR3 is CASSEPSGYNEQFF. The full variable domain, with the rest looked up from reference TRBV7-6 and TRBJ2-1, is GAGVSQSPRYKVTKRGQDVALRCDPISGHVSLYWYRQALGQGPEFLTYFNYEAQQDKSGLPNDRFSAERPEGSISTLTIQRTEQRDSAMYRCASSEPSGYNEQFFGPGTRLTVL.

The chain uses TRBV4-2 and TRBJ2-7; TCRdb gives TRBD2 as the D gene, but with no DNA this cannot be confirmed. The CDR3 spans 16 residues. Germline V lookup: CDR1 LGHNA, CDR2 YNFKEQ. CDR3 amino acids: CASSQEGGLAWDEQCF.

J is TRBJ2-1 and V is TRBV11-2. The CDR3 has 13 amino acids. Germline values: CDR1 SGHAT, CDR2 FQNNGV. CDR3 residues: CASSSDGINEQFF.

The chain uses TRBV7-9 and TRBJ1-2; there is no DNA to check the TCRdb D call of TRBD1. The germline gives CDR1 SEHNR, CDR2 FQNEAQ (reference sequence). The CDR3 consists of 16 residues. The chain's CDR3 is CASSFTQEDRNYGYTF.

V and J are TRBV30 and TRBJ2-4; TCRdb reports TRBD1, a call that lacks DNA to check it against. The CDR3 contains 13 residues. Germline V CDR1 and CDR2: GTSNPN, SVGIG (reference sequence). This CDR3 is CAWSGKQGNIQYF. Complete variable domain (other parts from reference TRBV30 and TRBJ2-4): SQTIHQWPATLVQPVGSPLSLECTVEGTSNPNLYWYRQAAGRGLQLLFYSVGIGQISSEVPQNLSASRPQDRQFILSSKKLLLSDSGFYLCAWSGKQGNIQYFGAGTRLSVL.

The V and J genes are TRBV18 and TRBJ1-4; the TCRdb D gene call, TRBD1, has no DNA to confirm it. CDR1 and CDR2 from the germline V gene are KGHSH and LQKENI. CDR3 length equals 16 residues. Here the CDR3 reads CASSPPTGGANEKLFF.

This sequence joins TRBV12-3 or TRBV12-4 and TRBJ2-2; TCRdb selects TRBD2, and the lack of DNA leaves this call unchecked. The CDR3 sequence is 17 residues long. The CDR3 here is CASSPGLAGADTGELFF.

This chain links TRBV7-7 with TRBJ2-5; as DNA is missing, the TRBD1 call by TCRdb cannot be tested. In germline, CDR1 is SSHAT, CDR2 FNYEAQ (reference sequence). This CDR3 has 13 residues. CDR3 sequence: CASSLREQETQYF.

The chain links TRBV19 to TRBJ1-1; TCRdb lists TRBD1, though no DNA is available to test this call. CDR1 and CDR2 (germline): LNHDA, SQIVND (reference sequence). The CDR3 runs to 14 residues. This CDR3 reads CATGFGLTSPEAFF. The full variable domain, in which reference TRBV19 and TRBJ1-1 provide the parts outside the CDR3, is DGGITQSPKYLFRKEGQNVTLSCEQNLNHDAMYWYRQDPGQGLRLIYYSQIVNDFQKGDIAEGYSVSREKKESFPLTVTSAQKNPTAFYLCATGFGLTSPEAFFGQGTRLTVV.